This T cell receptor beta chain emerged from a study of response to subunit inactivated influenza vaccine. Notes on the study in general: The authors offered the suggestion that each seasonal influenza vaccination recruits few new T cells.

Points on this clonotype: The target antigen is unknown.

TCRdb analysed the RT-PCR reads with MiXCR anew, one entry per CDR3 protein. The sample carries around 480,000 distinct CDR3 sequences, 16% recorded once. After removal of 5 bases from V and 0 bases from J, the junction contained 13 bases not matched to a gene. Germline V lookup: CDR1 MNHEY, CDR2 SMNVEV (reference sequence). The CDR3 runs to 18 residues. This sequence was found in a man aged 50 to 69 who received an inactivated influenza vaccine. The material was CD4+ T cells sorted from PBMCs, obtained around 25 months after vaccination. This sequence joins TRBV27 and TRBJ2-5; 9 nucleotides align to TRBD2. CDR3 region: CASSPERLAGLNQETQYF. In DNA, the CDR3 is TGTGCCAGCAGTCCCGAACGTCTAGCGGGACTAAACCAAGAGACCCAGTACTTC.